This T cell receptor (beta chain) was recorded in a study of blood T cell repertoires in COVID-19 (dated by TCRdb to the early 2020s). Background for the entire study: Collaborator samples came from the United States, Italy and Spain and covered acute and convalescent phases of COVID-19. The material from the prospective study consisted of cDNA or gDNA derived from T cells, B-cell-depleted T cells, or PBMCs. Subjects who had been exposed to COVID-19, were actively infected with it, or had recovered from it provided the deeply sampled blood TCRbeta repertoires that made up the dataset. The repertoires were made available in a free public database intended to serve as a resource for research on the immune response to SARS-CoV-2. Samples were obtained from the ongoing ImmuneRACE study (first 160 participants) and from 1,000 to 1,500 subjects provided by 6 global collaborators. Nearly every sample came with metadata listing a de-identified subject ID, COVID-19 status, age in years and sex. HLA class I and class II types, where available, came from metadata supplied by the sample provider rather than from assay-based typing. Results and caveats for the whole study, not just this receptor: The quantity of clinical and demographic metadata differed by source and by participant and was supplied without curation.

One collaborating source in Seattle enrolled patients during active infection and followed them longitudinally through the course of disease. Collaborating institutions collected whole blood in K2EDTA tubes following their own protocols. For TCRbeta analysis, collaborators shipped samples in one of three forms: frozen whole blood, isolated PBMCs, or DNA extracted from either of those sample types. Ends trimmed: V by 1 base, J by 10 bases; bases unmatched to a gene: 6. CDR1 and CDR2, per the germline V gene (reference sequence), are SEHNR and FQNEAQ. The CDR3 measures 13 amino acids from cysteine to phenylalanine. The DNA shown is the 39-base CDR3, in frame from base 1. In the case of this clone: This clone's antigen is unknown. No base-level quality is on record; no much larger clone is a single base apart.

TCRbeta CDR3 regions were amplified from genomic DNA using the immunoSEQ Assay, a bias-controlled multiplex PCR. In the original analysis: Within the assay, amplification of reference gene primers was used to estimate how many nucleated cells each sample contained. To quantify the absolute abundance of each unique TCRbeta CDR3 rearrangement, sequence reads were collapsed and filtered. For each sample, productive Simpson clonality was calculated as the square root of Simpson's diversity index across productive rearrangements. TCRdb's version of the immuneACCESS table is confined to in-frame rearrangements and falls short of the full clone set. An unresolved V gene accounts for under half of the shortfall where checked; the remainder is of unknown origin. Clone size and the V and J calls come from that table; the DNA yielded D and trimming. This sample has 230,000 or so clones in its table, and roughly 81% of those were observed once. The top ten hold roughly 7.4% of the sample.

The sequencing input was peripheral blood. This receptor was obtained from a woman of 80 years or more with COVID-19, enrolled during active disease. The chain links TRBV7-9 with TRBJ1-1, and 7 bases in between align with TRBD1. The DNA sequence is as follows: TGTGCCAGCAGCTTAGGTACAGGGGATGGAGCTTTCTTT. Translation gives CASSLGTGDGAFF.